The clone carrying this TCR beta chain was counted a single time. Its matching antigen is unknown. A much larger clone lies a single base off, so this may be a read error. Three rounds of nested PCR, following a modified ARM-PCR protocol, produced the TCRbeta library. TCRdb re-analysed the multiplex PCR reads in MiXCR, keeping a single row per CDR3 protein. The table lists tens of thousands of distinct CDR3 sequences, about 80% of them singletons. The data are from a study of tumor and adjacent non-tumor tissue in lung cancer. Across the study: Stage I to III disease affected about nine men and roughly 5 women aged about 31 to 80. Study-wide results and limits: Normal lung showed higher cumulative top 100 clone frequency than tumor. Significantly higher TCR diversity was found in tumor than normal lung.

The CDR3 runs to 11 residues. Germline V gene sequence: CDR1 MNHEY, CDR2 SVGAGI. This sample's RNA came from whole unsorted tissue. This non-tumor lung sample came from over 3 cm beyond the tumor edge. The specimen was distant non-tumor lung tissue. This chain uses TRBV6-5 with TRBJ2-7; D is uncertain. This TCR derives from a woman aged 55 to 70 with non-small cell lung cancer. The CDR3 reads CVSNYFDEQYF. The CDR3 bases are TGTGTCAGCAATTACTTCGACGAGCAGTACTTC.